This T cell receptor (beta chain) was profiled in a study of blood T cell repertoires in COVID-19. Study as a whole: Either two negative PCRs, clearance, or symptom resolution qualified Cohort 3 donors as recovered.

The table came from immunoSEQ multiplex PCR; TCRdb's copy has only in-frame clones and leaves some out. The top ten clones hold 15% to 20% of a sample with roughly 160,000 clones, 79% of them seen once. The CDR3 spans 18 residues. CDR1 MNHEY and CDR2 SVGEGT come from the germline V gene. The V segment lost 5 bases and the J segment 4 bases; nucleotides outside the gene matches: 12. Cohorts were assigned according to the clinical history that participants reported. The sequencing sample was made of PBMCs or T cells enriched from blood (not recorded which). The genes are TRBV6-2 or TRBV6-3 and TRBJ2-5, with 14 positions matching TRBD2. This sequence originates from a woman in her 70s in a cohort exposed to, infected with or recovered from COVID-19 (not recorded which). CDR3 residues: CASSAVGGLAGVRETQYF. DNA for the CDR3: TGTGCCAGCAGTGCCGTGGGGGGACTAGCGGGGGTCCGAGAGACCCAGTACTTC.